Here is one TCR beta chain with its context. This CDR3 comprises 17 residues. Germline V CDR1 and CDR2: SGHTA, FQGTGA. Trimming cost V 5 bases and J 1 base, with 19 bases left between them. Profiling relied on immunoSEQ multiplex PCR, and the TCRdb table lists in-frame clones only, not all of them. This table holds about 260,000 clones, 70% to 90% found once. This sample stems from a study of blood T cell repertoires in COVID-19. The overall study: COVID-19 samples, acute and convalescent, were from the United States, Italy and Spain. The analysed material was cDNA or gDNA that came from T cells, B-cell-depleted T cells, or PBMCs.

Seattle patients were enrolled while actively infected and followed longitudinally. The rearrangement links TRBV7-3 to TRBJ2-3; tentative D call: TRBD2 (6 bases). This sequence originates from a woman aged 55-69 years with COVID-19, enrolled during active disease. The material sequenced was peripheral blood. Here the CDR3 reads CASSPYAGRGRTDTQYF. CDR3 coding DNA: TGTGCCAGCAGCCCATACGCGGGGCGGGGACGCACAGATACGCAGTATTTT.